The source of this T cell receptor (beta chain) is a study of PD-L1 blockade in urothelial cancer. The time point here: peripheral blood 6 weeks after treatment start. Each patient's cancer was a locally advanced or metastatic urothelial carcinoma. Sequencing used immunoSEQ multiplex PCR; TCRdb keeps in-frame clones, though not all of them. The table includes nearly 50,000 clones, 70% to 85% detected once. Study-wide results and limits: Tumor-associated clones in blood expanded more at 3 weeks in durable-benefit patients.

Trimming shortened V by 1 base and J by 3 bases, and 11 bases separated the two germline ends. Germline lookup yields CDR1 SGHTA and CDR2 FQGNSA. CDR3 length equals 15 residues. On this clone itself: What it recognizes is unknown.

The sequence came from a man between 45 and 60 years old with urothelial cancer. The material was PBMCs, obtained around atezolizumab (anti-PD-L1) treatment. V gene TRBV7-2 combines with J gene TRBJ2-3; D gene unclear. CDR3: CASSLVPFGTDTQYF. CDR3 nucleotides: TGTGCCAGCAGCTTAGTGCCCTTCGGGACAGATACGCAGTATTTT.